This record looks at one TCR beta chain sequence and its context. Its antigen is not identified. UMIs and a universal primer site were added when TCR cDNA was made by 5'RACE template switching. MiXCR, run by TCRdb on the 5' RACE reads, gives a single entry per CDR3 protein. The table has approximately 300,000 distinct CDR3 sequences, roughly 9.4% seen once. The data stem from a study of T cells after yellow fever vaccination. Study findings and constraints: After the booster, 96% of CD4 and about nine tenths of CD8 primary-response clones were re-detected. Researchers cautioned that FACS-sorted repertoires could harbor abundant clonotypes contaminating from the bulk population. The secondary T-cell response peaked on day 5, not day 15, but was weaker.

The sample was PBMCs, taken on the day of the first yellow fever vaccination. The receptor comes from a man younger than 35 who received the YFV17D yellow fever vaccine.

CDR3 region: CSISDTIGNQPQHF. In DNA form, the CDR3 reads TGCAGTATCTCGGACACAATTGGCAATCAGCCCCAGCATTTT. The genes are TRBV20-1 and TRBJ1-5, with D possibly matching TRBD1 (5 bases). Germline V gives CDR1 DFQATT, CDR2 SNEGSKA (reference sequence). The length of the CDR3 is 14 residues. V was pared by 8 bases and J by 2 bases, with 16 bases between.